Presented here are 13 T cell receptor beta chains from one specimen sequenced in a study of T cells in Graves' hyperthyroidism and ophthalmopathy. Authors of the study amplified TCR beta CDR3 regions from RNA transcripts. TCR CDR3 underwent first-round RT-PCR with the HTBI primer set. TCRdb reanalysed the multiplex PCR reads using MiXCR and keeps one entry per CDR3 protein. Of around 56,000 distinct CDR3 sequences listed, roughly half are singletons. Sequencing used blood. These receptors all stem from an older woman with Graves' ophthalmopathy.

The chain combines TRBV29-1 with TRBJ2-7, with D possibly matching TRBD2 (5 bases). The CDR3 totals 15 residues. Germline V gene data show CDR1 as SQVTM and CDR2 as ANQGSEA. V gave up 6 bases and J gave up 7 bases, with 25 bases separating them. CDR3 loop: CSVPAPPGIDGEQYF. CDR3 in DNA: TGCAGCGTCCCCGCCCCCCCGGGAATCGATGGGGAGCAGTACTTC.

This clonotype was observed at least ten times. V and J are TRBV15 and TRBJ2-3; the match to TRBD1 covers 9 bases. V trimming: 4 bases; J trimming: 3 bases; junction bases outside the gene matches: 11. Germline V CDR1 and CDR2: LNHNV, YYDKDF (reference sequence). This CDR3 is built from 17 residues. CDR3 DNA: TGTGCCACCAGCAAATCCATTAACGGACAGGGGACAGATACGCAGTATTTT. This translates into CATSKSINGQGTDTQYF.

In its sample, this clonotype was seen many times. The chain joins TRBV7-6 to TRBJ1-1, with 8 bases identical to TRBD1. The CDR3 has 13 amino acids. V trimming: 4 bases; J trimming: 7 bases; junction bases outside the gene matches: 5. In germline, CDR1 is SGHVS, CDR2 FNYEAQ. CDR3 nucleotides: TGTGCCAGCAGCTCCGGACAGGGAGTTGAAGCTTTCTTT. Residues: CASSSGQGVEAFF.

This clonotype was recorded many times. This chain links TRBV19 with TRBJ2-1, with 10 bases matching TRBD2. This CDR3 contains 17 residues. V lost 3 bases and J lost 6; bases outside the gene matches: 11. In germline, CDR1 is LNHDA, CDR2 SQIVND (reference sequence). CDR3 DNA sequence: TGTGCCAGTAGTATTCAAAGCGGGGGGGCCCTGGGCAATGAGCAGTTCTTC. Translated, it gives CASSIQSGGALGNEQFF.

Only a few counts were recorded for this clonotype. This chain connects TRBV29-1 to TRBJ1-2, with D unclear. Trimming stripped 3 bases from V and 4 bases from J, with 6 bases between. The CDR3 is made up of 11 amino acids. From germline, CDR1 is SQVTM and CDR2 ANQGSEA. CDR3 sequence reads: CSVEESYGYTF. CDR3 bases: TGCAGCGTTGAGGAGAGCTATGGCTACACCTTC.

J is TRBJ2-1 and V is TRBV20-1; TRBD2 matches 12 bases. Germline V gene lookup returns CDR1 DFQATT and CDR2 SNEGSKA (reference sequence). This CDR3 is 13 amino acids long. The CDR3 spells CRGASGRDNEQFF. CDR3 coding DNA: TGCCGCGGGGCTAGCGGGAGGGACAATGAGCAGTTCTTC.

This rearrangement joins TRBV20-1 to TRBJ2-1; 13 bases fit TRBD2. V lost 4 bases and J lost 8; bases outside the gene matches: 2. The CDR3 covers 13 residues. The germline CDR1 and CDR2 sequences are DFQATT and SNEGSKA (reference sequence). Here the CDR3 DNA reads TGCAGTGCTATAACTAGCGGGGGGGATGAGCAGTTCTTC. Amino acids: CSAITSGGDEQFF.

V is TRBV19 and J is TRBJ2-7, with D possibly being TRBD2 (6 bases). Germline V lookup: CDR1 LNHDA, CDR2 SQIVND (reference sequence). Trimming left V 7 bases short and J 2 bases short, with 12 bases between. The CDR3 is 13 residues long. The CDR3 region is CASKMGGAYEQYF. The DNA of the CDR3 is TGTGCCAGTAAGATGGGGGGAGCCTACGAGCAGTACTTC.

The gene calls are TRBV7-2 and TRBJ2-7; 10 bases align to TRBD2. Germline V gene sequence: CDR1 SGHTA, CDR2 FQGNSA. CDR3 size: 17 residues. V was pared by 5 bases and J by 2 bases, with 12 bases of the junction left unmatched. CDR3 in amino acids: CASSVASGSTSAYEQYF. The CDR3 nucleotides are TGTGCCAGCAGCGTGGCTAGCGGGAGCACTAGCGCCTACGAGCAGTACTTC.

The chain has TRBV7-8 and TRBJ2-1; the D is unclear. The CDR3 covers 14 residues. Deletions cut 1 base from V and 7 bases from J, with 11 bases between. Germline V CDR1 and CDR2: SGHVS, FQNEAQ. The CDR3 region is CASSLVGPTNEQFF. In nucleotides, the CDR3 is TGTGCCAGCAGCTTAGTCGGTCCAACTAATGAGCAGTTCTTC.

This clonotype was found a few times. The chain recombines TRBV18 with TRBJ2-2, with 7 bases lining up with TRBD1. The V segment lost 4 bases and the J segment 1 base; nucleotides outside the gene matches: 3. The germline V gene has CDR1 KGHSH and CDR2 LQKENI. This CDR3 is built from 15 residues. This CDR3 reads CASSRWTGNTGELFF. In DNA, the CDR3 is TGTGCCAGCTCACGATGGACAGGGAACACCGGGGAGCTGTTTTTT.

The sample holds many counts of this clonotype. The chain employs TRBV7-2 and TRBJ2-7; tentatively, D is TRBD2 (5 bases). The V gene lost 4 bases and the J gene lost 3 bases, with 10 bases spanning the gap. The CDR3 is 13 residues long. Per germline, CDR1 SGHTA and CDR2 FQGNSA. CDR3 in amino acids: CASSSRGYYEQYF. Written as DNA, the CDR3 is TGTGCCAGCAGCTCTCGGGGATACTACGAGCAGTACTTC.

This clonotype was counted once. This chain connects TRBV4-2 to TRBJ2-7; the D gene is possibly TRBD1 (5 bases). Deletions cut 1 base from V and 2 bases from J, with 9 bases between. This CDR3 is built from 14 residues. Germline V gene data show CDR1 as LGHNA and CDR2 as YNFKEQ. The DNA for the CDR3 is TGTGCCAGCAGCCAAGTTCAGGGCGCCTACGAGCAGTACTTC. Translation: CASSQVQGAYEQYF.